A single sample is the source of the 11 T cell receptor beta chains below, sequenced in a study of blood T cell repertoires in COVID-19. Measured with immunoSEQ multiplex PCR; TCRdb has only the in-frame clones, and not every one. The sample carries some 110,000 clones, about nine tenths recorded once. What was sequenced was peripheral blood. All receptors derive from a man between 65 and 79 years old who had recovered from COVID-19.

This CDR3 is CASSRSGTGAPNEKLFF. DNA for the CDR3: TGTGCCAGCAGCCGCTCCGGGACAGGGGCGCCTAATGAAAAACTGTTTTTT. V gene TRBV9 combines with J gene TRBJ1-4, with 10 nucleotides matching TRBD1. The CDR3 covers 17 residues. The ends lost 4 bases at V and 3 bases at J; junction bases unmatched: 9. In germline, CDR1 is SGDLS, CDR2 YYNGEE.

This clone occurred a few times. The rearrangement joins TRBV5-1 to TRBJ2-3, with 11 positions matching TRBD1. The CDR3 has 18 residues. Germline V gene sequence: CDR1 SGHRS, CDR2 YFSETQ. V lost 0 bases, J lost 1 base, and 7 bases stayed unmatched. CDR3 nucleotide sequence: TGCGCCAGCAGCTTGGGGCTCATGGGACAGGGGGGCACAGATACGCAGTATTTT. Encoded protein: CASSLGLMGQGGTDTQYF.

This chain connects TRBV3-1 (or the pseudogene TRBV3-2) to TRBJ2-5; 8 bases match TRBD2. Germline values: CDR1 LGHDT, CDR2 YNNKEL (reference sequence). CDR3 length: 12 residues. The V and J ends lost 1 base and 11 bases, in that order; junction bases with no gene match: 3. The CDR3 region is CASSQAGRGQYF. DNA of the CDR3: TGTGCCAGCAGCCAAGCCGGGAGGGGGCAGTACTTC.

The V and J genes are TRBV28 and TRBJ2-5, with 7 bases identical to TRBD1. The germline V gene encodes CDR1 MDHEN and CDR2 SYDVKM. V was clipped by 5 bases and J by 6 bases; unmatched bases: 6. This CDR3 is 13 amino acids long. CDR3 DNA sequence: TGTGCCAGCAGTCCGACAGGGACGAAGACCCAGTACTTC. Encoded protein: CASSPTGTKTQYF.

V gene TRBV11-2 combines with J gene TRBJ2-5; 10 bases agree with TRBD1. The length of the CDR3 is 16 residues. V shed 5 bases and J 2 bases; nucleotides not matched to a gene: 8. Per the germline V gene, CDR1 is SGHAT and CDR2 is FQNNGV. The CDR3 protein is CASSPGQGKHQETQYF. The CDR3 region has the DNA TGTGCCAGCAGCCCGGGACAGGGGAAACATCAAGAGACCCAGTACTTC.

J is TRBJ2-1 and V is TRBV7-2; 11 nucleotides align to TRBD2. This CDR3 has 16 amino acids. CDR1 and CDR2 from the germline V gene are SGHTA and FQGNSA. Germline trimming cut 5 bases from V and 10 bases from J; bases unmatched to any gene: 13. The CDR3 DNA reads as TGTGCCAGCAGCCCTGGTTACACCTTAGCGGGAGGGGAGCAGTTCTTC. Its translation: CASSPGYTLAGGEQFF.

The genes are TRBV25-1 and TRBJ2-7, with TRBD1 matching over 9 bases. The CDR3 contains 15 residues. J lost 3 bases, V lost 1 base, and 4 bases had no gene match. Germline CDR1 and CDR2: MGHDK and SYGVNS. This CDR3 is CASSESGTGYYEQYF. Written as DNA, the CDR3 is TGTGCCAGCAGTGAATCGGGGACAGGGTACTACGAGCAGTACTTC.

V usage is TRBV11-2 and J usage is TRBJ2-3, with D possibly being TRBD1 (6 bases). The CDR3 spans 15 residues. The germline V gene has CDR1 SGHAT and CDR2 FQNNGV. V was pared by 5 bases and J by 3 bases, with 15 bases between. The CDR3 nucleotides read TGTGCCAGCAGCCCCCGACAGGCCCGTACAGATACGCAGTATTTT. Its protein product is CASSPRQARTDTQYF. The full variable domain, in which reference TRBV11-2 and TRBJ2-3 provide the parts outside the CDR3, is EAGVAQSPRYKIIEKRQSVAFWCNPISGHATLYWYQQILGQGPKLLIQFQNNGVVDDSQLPKDRFSAERLKGVDSTLKIQPAKLEDSAVYLCASSPRQARTDTQYFGPGTRLTVL.

This chain links TRBV2 with TRBJ2-5; TRBD1 might be the D (6 bases). Trimming removed 5 bases from V and 1 base from J, with 20 bases in between. CDR3 length: 17 residues. Looked up from germline, CDR1 is SNHLY and CDR2 is FYNNEI. CDR3 sequence (DNA): TGTGCCAGCAGTAAGGGGCGCTTAGGGACATTCCAAGAGACCCAGTACTTC. Amino acid sequence: CASSKGRLGTFQETQYF.

This clone was detected only once. The chain couples TRBV7-7 to TRBJ1-3; 10 positions agree with TRBD1. J lost 4 bases, V lost 5 bases, and 5 bases had no gene match. Germline V gives CDR1 SSHAT, CDR2 FNYEAQ (reference sequence). The CDR3 length is 15 residues. Here the CDR3 DNA reads TGTGCCAGCAGCCCGGGACAGGGGAGGGGAAACACCATATATTTT. Amino acids: CASSPGQGRGNTIYF.

The chain uses TRBV13 and TRBJ1-6; D is unresolved. Germline V gene lookup returns CDR1 PRHDT and CDR2 FYEKMQ (reference sequence). V was trimmed by 1 base and J by 7 bases, leaving 8 bases between them. CDR3 size: 14 residues. As DNA, the CDR3 is TGTGCCAGCAGCTTAGACAGAGTAAATTCACCCCTCCACTTT. Protein product: CASSLDRVNSPLHF.